What follows is one T cell receptor beta chain and its context. What it binds is unknown. At one end the junction does not follow the germline gene, possibly because of a read error. Germline assignment: CDR1 LNHNV and CDR2 YYDKDF (reference sequence). The CDR3 loop spans 15 amino acids. This sample was included in a study of post-analysis software for immune sequencing data. Study-wide background: Recorded disease courses covered relapsing-remitting, secondary progressive and progressive-relapsing multiple sclerosis. Some patients had no subtype annotation.

Unique molecular identifiers were built into the TCR beta cDNA libraries. TCRdb re-called the PCR reads through MiXCR, storing one row per CDR3 protein. The data hold approximately 440,000 distinct CDR3 sequences, with under 55% observed a single time. Study-level results: A handful of TRBV segments were significantly more frequent in patients than in controls. TRBV5-6, TRBV5-1 and TRBV20-1 were among these segments. Batch-matched samples strongly co-clustered by F measure. Among multiple sclerosis patients, normalized Chao1 diversity was significantly below that of controls.

The sample taken for sequencing was blood. V gene TRBV15 combines with J gene TRBJ2-3; TRBD2 is a possible D gene (5 bases). This TCR came from a girl under 18 with multiple sclerosis. In DNA form, the CDR3 reads TGCGCCACCAGCGGTCTAACTGGGAGCACAGATACGCAGTATTTT. This codes for CATSGLTGSTDTQYF.